The 9 T cell receptor beta chains listed next were all sequenced from one sample in a study of early T cells in non-severe SARS-CoV-2 infection. TCRdb analysed the 5' RACE reads with MiXCR anew, one entry per CDR3 protein. Among about 50,000 distinct CDR3 sequences listed, about 6.2% were seen once. The specimen was whole blood, collected at baseline. The receptors stem from an adult who was a healthcare worker with PCR-confirmed SARS-CoV-2 infection or an uninfected control (not recorded which).

A few counts support this clonotype. The chain combines TRBV19 with TRBJ2-7; D uncertain. Per the germline V gene, CDR1 is LNHDA and CDR2 is SQIVND (reference sequence). V lost 6 bases and J lost 3, with 18 bases in between. CDR3 length: 15 amino acids. This chain's CDR3 is CASRLRQVDFYEQYF. The CDR3 DNA sequence: TGTGCCAGTAGACTAAGACAAGTCGACTTCTACGAGCAGTACTTC.

This clonotype was recorded many times. This chain links TRBV4-1 with TRBJ1-1; TRBD1 is a possible D gene (5 bases). Per germline, CDR1 MGHRA and CDR2 YSYEKL. The CDR3 has 15 residues. Trimming took 4 bases from V and 1 from J, leaving 13 bases between them. CDR3 protein: CASSPGAQRNTEAFF. CDR3 sequence (DNA): TGCGCCAGCAGCCCCGGGGCCCAGCGGAACACTGAAGCTTTCTTT.

Only a few counts were recorded for this clonotype. This chain links TRBV20-1 with TRBJ2-1; unclear D gene. The CDR3 totals 12 residues. Germline V lookup: CDR1 DFQATT, CDR2 SNEGSKA (reference sequence). The DNA for the CDR3 is TGCAGCTGCATGACTCAATACAATGAGCAGTTCTTC. Amino acids: CSCMTQYNEQFF.

The sample holds a few counts of this clonotype. This chain uses TRBV7-6 with TRBJ2-1; 12 positions agree with TRBD2. Germline-derived CDR1 and CDR2 are SGHVS and FNYEAQ. The trim removed 5 bases at V and 12 bases at J, leaving 8 bases unmatched. The CDR3 length is 14 residues. DNA of the CDR3: TGTGCCAGCAGCACTAGGACTAGCGGGGCCTGGCAGTTCTTC. This encodes CASSTRTSGAWQFF.

This clonotype was seen a handful of times. The chain carries TRBV30 and TRBJ2-7; TRBD1 is a possible D gene (5 bases). Germline CDR1 reads GTSNPN; CDR2 reads SVGIG (reference sequence). V gave up 2 bases and J gave up 7 bases, with 15 bases separating them. The CDR3 contains 13 residues. CDR3 region: CAWSRSGAREQYF. CDR3 DNA sequence: TGTGCCTGGAGTAGAAGTGGGGCTCGGGAGCAGTACTTC.

This clonotype appeared a single time. This rearrangement joins TRBV6-4 to TRBJ2-2; tentatively, D is TRBD1 or TRBD2 (5 bases each). The CDR3 sequence is 14 residues long. Trimming left V 3 bases short and J 5 bases short, with 10 bases between. Germline loops: CDR1 MRHNA, CDR2 SNTAGT. Written as DNA, the CDR3 is TGTGCCAGCAGTGATCAGGGACGGACCGGGGAGCTGTTTTTT. This sequence encodes CASSDQGRTGELFF.

The rearrangement links TRBV2 to TRBJ2-6; D may correspond to TRBD1 or TRBD2 (5 bases each). The CDR3 totals 17 residues. The ends were cut back, 3 bases at V and 0 bases at J, with 12 bases in the middle. Germline V gene data show CDR1 as SNHLY and CDR2 as FYNNEI. Here the CDR3 reads CASSESGTNSGANVLTF. The CDR3 DNA sequence: TGTGCCAGCAGTGAGAGTGGGACCAACTCTGGGGCCAACGTCCTGACTTTC.

This clonotype was detected ten times or more. This rearrangement joins TRBV7-9 to TRBJ1-2, with D uncertain. CDR1 and CDR2 from the germline V gene are SEHNR and FQNEAQ (reference sequence). The length of the CDR3 is 15 residues. Trimming shortened V by 1 base and J by 3 bases, and 12 bases separated the two germline ends. CDR3 protein: CASSLGEGGYYGYTF. CDR3 nucleotide sequence: TGTGCCAGCAGCTTAGGAGAGGGCGGGTACTATGGCTACACCTTC.

A few counts support this clonotype. The rearrangement joins TRBV9 to TRBJ2-7; TRBD2 might be the D (5 bases). Trimming removed 0 bases at V and 2 bases at J, with 9 bases between. The germline V gene encodes CDR1 SGDLS and CDR2 YYNGEE. This CDR3 is 14 amino acids long. The CDR3: CASSVAGSPYEQYF. CDR3 DNA: TGTGCCAGCAGCGTAGCGGGGAGTCCCTACGAGCAGTACTTC.